The source of this T cell receptor (beta chain) is a study of sequential checkpoint blockade in melanoma. By share of the sample, this clone is medium-sized (0.01 to 0.1%). The germline CDR1 and CDR2 sequences are MNHNS and SASEGT. The V gene lost 2 bases and the J gene lost 1 base, with 12 bases spanning the gap. The CDR3 has 16 residues. Sample treatment: randomized to nivolumab then ipilimumab (arm A) or the reverse (arm B). Live CD3+CD8+ CD19− CD56− cells were sorted from PBMCs. TCRdb's copy holds only in-frame clones and misses some; the assay was immunoSEQ multiplex PCR. The data hold about 6,100 clones, with around 57% observed a single time.

The origin of this receptor is a human donor with melanoma. Material: CD8+ T cells sorted from blood (inferred from file names), obtained from a patient given nivolumab and ipilimumab in sequence. The chain recombines TRBV6-1 with TRBJ2-1, with no clear D. This CDR3 is CASSELLASSYNEQFF. CDR3 in DNA: TGTGCCAGCAGTGAATTATTGGCCAGTTCCTACAATGAGCAGTTCTTC.